This T cell receptor (beta chain) was documented in a study of control samples from healthy donors and cancer patients. Using immunoSEQ multiplex PCR, the repertoire was profiled, and TCRdb retains in-frame clones only, with some absent. The sample lists 350,000 to 450,000 clones; around 90% were seen once. The germline CDR1 and CDR2 sequences are SGHTA and FQGTGA. The CDR3 has 17 amino acids. Trimming at V came to 4 bases and at J to 0 bases, leaving 8 bases not matched to a gene. This rearrangement joins TRBV7-3 to TRBJ2-2, with 7 positions matching TRBD1. The sequencing input was PBMCs. This receptor was taken from a man in his forties with head and neck cancer. In DNA, the CDR3 is TGTGCCAGCAGCTCCCCTCCGGGACAGACGAACACCGGGGAGCTGTTTTTT. This translates into CASSSPPGQTNTGELFF.